This TCR beta chain is drawn from a study of shared clonotypes between healthy human individuals. This CDR3 is built from 15 residues. Trimming pared 7 bases from V and 6 bases from J, leaving 21 bases between. In germline, CDR1 is SEHNR, CDR2 FQNEAQ (reference sequence). The data were produced by immunoSEQ multiplex PCR, yet TCRdb's version contains in-frame clones alone and is incomplete. The sample lists about 680,000 clones; about 90% were seen once. As defined, naive CD8 cells were CD45RO-negative and positively selected for CCR7, with terminally differentiated effector memory CD45RA+ cells excluded.

Sequenced material: naive CD8+ T cells sorted from blood. The rearrangement links TRBV7-9 to TRBJ1-1; no clear D. This TCR was recovered from a man aged 25-40 years in good health. The CDR3 DNA is TGTGCCAGCAACCTCCAGGAGGTGGGAGTTTCTGAAGCTTTCTTT. It encodes CASNLQEVGVSEAFF. The complete variable domain, with remaining parts taken from reference TRBV7-9 and TRBJ1-1, reads DTGVSQNPRHKITKRGQNVTFRCDPISEHNRLYWYRQTLGQGPEFLTYFQNEAQLEKSRLLSDRFSAERPKGSFSTLEIQRTEQGDSAMYLCASNLQEVGVSEAFFGQGTRLTVV.